This TCR beta chain was found in a study of follicular helper T cells after annual influenza vaccination. With 9 bases removed from V and 0 bases from J, the gap between germline ends came to 9 bases. This CDR3 is 14 amino acids long. CDR1 LNHDA and CDR2 SQIVND come from the germline V gene (reference sequence). Time point defined: 2015-2016 season, pre-vaccination. Before and after seasonal inactivated influenza vaccination, adults gave blood for sorting CD4 subsets for sequencing. Donors were community-dwelling with no influenza vaccine in the prior 6 months. Data came from immunoSEQ multiplex PCR; TCRdb stores just in-frame clones and leaves some out. In the table there are around 6,500 clones, more than 75% of which are singletons. A remark on this clone: Its antigen is not known.

Study findings and constraints: Day 7 ICOS+CD38+ clones were most often found later in ICOS-CD38- cTfh cells.

The specimen was CXCR5- memory CD4+ T cells sorted from blood, collected on the day of influenza vaccination. The clonotype was recovered from an adult who received the influenza vaccine. The chain is built from TRBV19 and TRBJ1-6, with D possibly TRBD1 on 5 matching bases. This CDR3 reads CASRQSSYNSPLHF. The CDR3 region has the DNA TGTGCCAGCCGACAGAGCTCCTATAATTCACCCCTCCACTTT.